This T cell receptor beta chain derives from a study of blood T cell repertoires in COVID-19. Under the authors' procedure: Amplification from reference gene primers served as the basis for estimated nucleated cell counts. Data came from immunoSEQ multiplex PCR; TCRdb stores just in-frame clones and leaves some out. That table gives V, J and clone size, and the DNA gave D and trimming. The sample shows approximately 71,000 clones, over 65% of them seen only once. The CDR3 contains 15 residues. Germline loops: CDR1 MNHEY, CDR2 SVGAGI. V lost 2 bases to trimming and J lost 0 bases; unmatched junction nucleotides: 3.

The sequencing sample was made of peripheral blood. The rearrangement joins TRBV6-5 to TRBJ2-5, with 7 bases identical to TRBD2. The sequence was obtained from a human donor in a cohort sampled during active COVID-19. For the CDR3, the DNA is TGTGCCAGCAGTTACGGCGGGGGTAACCAAGAGACCCAGTACTTC. Translation: CASSYGGGNQETQYF.